Listed below are T cell receptor beta chains from one sample, sequenced in a study of T cells in Graves' hyperthyroidism and ophthalmopathy. TCRdb itself ran the multiplex PCR reads through MiXCR, one entry per CDR3 protein. The data contain about 360,000 distinct CDR3 sequences, around an eighth of them singletons. The sample taken for sequencing was blood. The receptors derive from a man under 40 with Graves' hyperthyroidism that later progressed to Graves' ophthalmopathy. Each CDR3 is given with its conserved first and last residue. A D gene is named only where the DNA matches it firmly. Only part of the rows carry a size: once, few, many, or a class if the clone is expanded.

D gene	clone size	V gene	J gene	CDR3 DNA	CDR3 protein
.	few	TRBV5-6	TRBJ2-1	TGTGCCAGCAGCTTGGAGATCACCTACAATGAGCAGTTCTTC	CASSLEITYNEQFF
TRBD1	many	TRBV7-9	TRBJ1-1	TGTGCCAGCAGCTCGGGACAGACATACACTGAAGCTTTCTTT	CASSSGQTYTEAFF
.	.	TRBV9	TRBJ2-5	TGTGCCAGCAGCGTAAGACCTGGAAAGGGGGAGACCCAGTACTTC	CASSVRPGKGETQYF
TRBD2	few	TRBV20-1	TRBJ2-2	TGCAGTGCTACCCTAGCGGGGGTTAACACCGGGGAGCTGTTTTTT	CSATLAGVNTGELFF
.	.	TRBV4-1	TRBJ2-2	TGCGCCAGCAGCGTACCCGGACCGGACACCGGGGAGCTGTTTTTT	CASSVPGPDTGELFF
TRBD1	.	TRBV7-2	TRBJ1-5	TGTGCCAGCAGCTTATCCAGGACAGGCTATAGCAATCAGCCCCAGCATTTT	CASSLSRTGYSNQPQHF
.	many	TRBV18	TRBJ1-1	TGTGCCAGCTCACGTGGGACGGCGAACACTGAAGCTTTCTTT	CASSRGTANTEAFF
.	many	TRBV11-2	TRBJ1-2	TGTGCCAGCAGCAACGGTGGGCGGGGTGATGGCTACACCTTC	CASSNGGRGDGYTF
.	.	TRBV20-1	TRBJ2-7	TGCAGTGCTAGGGACGTGAGGGCCTACGAGCAGTACTTC	CSARDVRAYEQYF
TRBD1	.	TRBV5-6	TRBJ1-5	TGTGCCAGCAGCTTGTGGAAGACAGGGGGCGCGGGTCAGCCCCAGCATTTT	CASSLWKTGGAGQPQHF
.	few	TRBV20-1	TRBJ2-7	TGCAGTGCTAGAGAAGGGGGTTCTAACGAGCAGTACTTC	CSAREGGSNEQYF
TRBD2	many	TRBV12-3/TRBV12-4	TRBJ2-1	TGTGCCAGCAGTCAGGGACTAGTCAATGAGCAGTTCTTC	CASSQGLVNEQFF
.	many	TRBV12-3/TRBV12-4	TRBJ2-2	TGTGCCAGCAGCCAAAGCAGGGCCGGGGAGCTGTTTTTT	CASSQSRAGELFF
.	many	TRBV6-5	TRBJ1-6	TGTGCCAGCAGTTACAGCCTTAATTCACCCCTCCACTTT	CASSYSLNSPLHF
TRBD2	few	TRBV20-1	TRBJ2-3	TGCAGTGCTTTGCACGTGGGGGGAGGGGCGACAGATACGCAGTATTTT	CSALHVGGGATDTQYF
.	many	TRBV3-1	TRBJ1-2	TGTGCCAGCAGCCTACGGGACTCTGGCTACACCTTC	CASSLRDSGYTF
TRBD1	few	TRBV5-1	TRBJ2-7	TGCGCCAGCAGCTTGGCTACACAGGGGCGCCACTACGAGCAGTACTTC	CASSLATQGRHYEQYF
.	few	TRBV7-9	TRBJ2-5	TGTGCCAGCAAGGGAGCGGGCCCAGAAGAGACCCAGTACTTC	CASKGAGPEETQYF
TRBD1	many	TRBV6-1	TRBJ2-7	TGTGCCAGCAGTGAGTACCGTAGTGGGACAGGCTACCTCTACGAGCAGTACTTC	CASSEYRSGTGYLYEQYF
.	.	TRBV5-6	TRBJ1-4	TGTGCCAGCAGCACCTCAGGCGGGCTTGGTGAAAAACTGTTTTTT	CASSTSGGLGEKLFF
.	.	TRBV29-1	TRBJ2-3	TGCAGCGTTCTTAACACAGATACGCAGTATTTT	CSVLNTDTQYF
.	many	TRBV5-8	TRBJ1-2	TGTGCCAGCAGCGCCGGGACACCCTATGGCTACACCTTC	CASSAGTPYGYTF
.	.	TRBV5-1	TRBJ2-2	TGCGCCAGCAGCTTGCGCCGCGCGAACACCGGGGAGCTGTTTTTT	CASSLRRANTGELFF
TRBD1	few	TRBV5-4	TRBJ1-6	TGTGCCGGCCAGAGGGACAGCTCTTATAATTCACCCCTCCACTTT	CAGQRDSSYNSPLHF
.	few	TRBV20-1	TRBJ2-2	TGCAGTGCTAGAGCGGCCGGGGGAACCGGGGAGCTGTTTTTT	CSARAAGGTGELFF
.	many	TRBV7-3	TRBJ2-1	TGTGCCAGCAGCGTAAGGGGCGGTAGCAATGAGCAGTTCTTC	CASSVRGGSNEQFF
TRBD1	.	TRBV7-3	TRBJ2-5	TGTGCCAGCAGCTTATTGGCAGGGGGAAAGACCCAGTACTTC	CASSLLAGGKTQYF
.	.	TRBV7-8	TRBJ1-4	TGTGCCAGCAGCTTAGGGGTTCTTAATGAAAAACTGTTTTTT	CASSLGVLNEKLFF
.	few	TRBV11-3	TRBJ2-7	TGTGCCAGCAGCTTTTACGGCTCCTACGAGCAGTACTTC	CASSFYGSYEQYF